This T cell receptor beta chain comes out of a study of CD8 T cells in ankylosing spondylitis. Via MiXCR, TCRdb re-called the 5' RACE reads, giving one row per CDR3 protein. Seen here are 250,000 to 300,000 distinct CDR3 sequences, 15% to 25% observed once, and the top ten hold 7.5% to 9.5%. The receptor's source is a male donor with ankylosing spondylitis or in good health (not recorded which). The specimen was blood, either unsorted or a sorted T cell fraction (not recorded which).

CDR3 nucleotides: TGTGCCACCAGTGATTGGAAGGGTGGGGAAGAGACCCAGTACTTC. Translated, it gives CATSDWKGGEETQYF. The genes are TRBV24-1 and TRBJ2-5; D not resolved. The CDR3 loop spans 15 amino acids. The germline CDR1 and CDR2 sequences are KGHDR and SFDVKD. Trimming took off 2 bases at V and 3 bases at J, with 12 bases between the two ends.